The sequence of this TCR beta chain was determined in a study of blood T cell repertoires in COVID-19. Data came from immunoSEQ multiplex PCR; TCRdb stores just in-frame clones and leaves some out. The data hold some 220,000 clones, with nearly 85% observed a single time. The specimen was peripheral blood. The receptor was derived from a human donor in a cohort sampled during active COVID-19.

The CDR3 region is CASSLEGQGEDNEQFF. The CDR3 nucleotides read TGCGCCAGCAGCTTGGAAGGACAGGGGGAGGACAATGAGCAGTTCTTC. The rearrangement links TRBV5-1 to TRBJ2-1, with TRBD1 matching 10 bases. The CDR3 has 16 amino acids. V lost 0 bases and J lost 5; bases outside the gene matches: 5. Germline values: CDR1 SGHRS, CDR2 YFSETQ.